This record covers a single T cell receptor (beta chain). Germline values: CDR1 SNHLY, CDR2 FYNNEI. The CDR3 loop spans 12 amino acids. Trimming removed 5 bases from V and 3 bases from J, with 8 bases in between. This sample is part of a study of blood T cell repertoires in COVID-19. Study summary: Acute and convalescent COVID-19 specimens originated in the United States, Italy and Spain.

Profiled with immunoSEQ multiplex PCR; TCRdb holds only in-frame clones, not every one. Of about 88,000 clones listed, roughly nine tenths are singletons. The rearrangement joins TRBV2 to TRBJ2-7; TRBD1 is a possible D gene (5 bases). The source material was peripheral blood. This TCR was sampled from a male donor with acute or convalescent COVID-19. CDR3 residues: CASSFDSYEQYF. The CDR3 DNA is TGTGCCAGCAGTTTTGACAGCTACGAGCAGTACTTC.